This entry concerns a single T cell receptor beta chain. Its antigen is not known. Healthy Caucasians were all of the donors. Unique molecular identifiers were present on the cDNA, which also gained a universal primer site by template switching. Via MiXCR, TCRdb re-called the 5' RACE reads, giving one row per CDR3 protein. The sample carries a few hundred thousand distinct CDR3 sequences, 9.6% recorded once. This sample was taken from a study of identical twins. Study outcomes and limitations: Insertions were reduced in abundant cord blood beta clonotypes but not in memory repertoires.

Germline CDR1 and CDR2: SGHDT and YYEEEE. The CDR3 has 15 residues. V dropped 0 bases and J dropped 0 bases, with 9 bases sitting between them. The sample also formed part of further work on yellow fever vaccine responses in identical twins. In that study: Twins' vaccine T cell responses were reported to seem partly convergent and partly personalized.

Sequenced input: PBMCs. The V and J genes are TRBV5-6 and TRBJ1-1; D not resolved. This TCR derives from a woman between 18 and 29 years old in good health. The CDR3 DNA reads as TGTGCCAGCAGCTTGGTGCCGGATCTGAACACTGAAGCTTTCTTT. It yields the protein CASSLVPDLNTEAFF.